A selection of T cell receptor beta chains follows, all from one sample in a study of blood T cell repertoires in COVID-19. The assay was immunoSEQ multiplex PCR, and TCRdb's table has in-frame clones only and misses some. The data contain a few hundred thousand clones, around 84% of them singletons. The sequencing input was peripheral blood. The receptors derive from a woman aged 18-35 years with acute or convalescent COVID-19. CDR3s include the opening cysteine and the closing phenylalanine or tryptophan. The D gene is left open where the match is weak. Only some rows state a clone size, as once, few, many or a class for expanded clones.

-,TRBJ1-2,-,TRBV27,CASRTGPNYGYTF,TGTGCCAGCAGGACAGGTCCTAACTATGGCTACACCTTC
-,TRBJ1-2,-,TRBV2,CASSPCPGYTF,TGTGCCAGCAGCCCCTGTCCCGGCTACACCTTC
TRBD1,TRBJ2-5,-,TRBV28,CASRSQGIRETQYF,TGTGCCAGCAGATCACAGGGGATTCGAGAGACCCAGTACTTC
-,TRBJ2-2,-,TRBV15,CATTSGQPNTGELFF,TGTGCCACCACGTCCGGACAGCCGAACACCGGGGAGCTGTTTTTT
-,TRBJ2-7,-,TRBV27,CASSLSIPGLVAYEQYF,TGTGCCAGCAGTTTATCTATTCCGGGTCTCGTCGCCTACGAGCAGTACTTC
TRBD1,TRBJ2-5,-,TRBV2,CATSRDRGQETQYF,TGTGCCACCTCCCGGGACAGGGGCCAAGAGACCCAGTACTTC
-,TRBJ1-3,few,TRBV27,CASILQPRYRAAGNTIYF,TGTGCCAGCATCCTTCAACCGCGGTACAGGGCCGCTGGAAACACCATATATTTT
TRBD1,TRBJ2-2,-,TRBV24-1,CATSGTGTGAGNTGELFF,TGTGCCACCAGTGGGACCGGGACAGGGGCGGGTAACACCGGGGAGCTGTTTTTT
TRBD1,TRBJ2-6,-,TRBV29-1,CSVTGDGANVLTF,TGCAGCGTCACAGGGGACGGGGCCAACGTCCTGACTTTC
-,TRBJ1-1,-,TRBV6-5,CASIGDAGTEAFF,TGTGCCAGCATCGGGGATGCGGGCACTGAAGCTTTCTTT
-,TRBJ2-1,many,TRBV29-1,CSVGGDWYYNEQFF,TGCAGCGTTGGAGGGGACTGGTACTACAATGAGCAGTTCTTC
TRBD2,TRBJ2-3,-,TRBV5-1,CASSLAIAGSTDTQYF,TGCGCCAGCAGCTTGGCTATAGCGGGATCTACAGATACGCAGTATTTT
TRBD1,TRBJ1-4,-,TRBV5-1,CASSWTGQTNEKLFF,TGCGCCAGCAGCTGGACAGGCCAAACTAATGAAAAACTGTTTTTT
TRBD1,TRBJ1-1,-,TRBV9,CASSLGTGGDPEAFF,TGTGCCAGCAGCCTTGGGACAGGGGGAGATCCTGAAGCTTTCTTT
-,TRBJ1-3,-,TRBV2,CARGNSGNTIYF,TGTGCCAGGGGCAACTCTGGAAACACCATATATTTT
-,TRBJ1-2,few,TRBV3-1/TRBV3-2,CASSGQSSYGYTF,TGTGCCAGCAGCGGACAGTCTTCCTATGGCTACACCTTC
-,TRBJ2-6,few,TRBV15,CATRLQGSSGANVLTF,TGTGCCACTAGACTACAAGGGTCCTCAGGGGCCAACGTCCTGACTTTC
TRBD1,TRBJ2-1,-,TRBV19,CASTPKGQGYEQFF,TGTGCCAGTACCCCGAAGGGACAGGGATATGAGCAGTTCTTC